Following are 16 T cell receptor beta chains from one sample sequenced in a study of OX40 agonist ivuxolimab in advanced cancers. Measured with immunoSEQ multiplex PCR; TCRdb has only the in-frame clones, and not every one. Among 84,000 or so clones listed, about 88% were seen once. The specimen was CD4+ or CD8+ T cells sorted from blood, collected in a trial of the OX40 agonist ivuxolimab. Receptor source: an adult with an advanced solid tumor such as melanoma, head and neck, liver or kidney cancer.

This sequence joins TRBV19 and TRBJ1-5, with D possibly matching TRBD1 (5 bases). CDR3 length: 14 residues. V lost 4 bases, J lost 7 bases, and 14 bases lay in between. Germline CDR1 reads LNHDA; CDR2 reads SQIVND (reference sequence). The CDR3 is CASSSSGGGQPQHF. The CDR3 nucleotides read TGTGCCAGTAGTAGTTCGGGGGGAGGGCAGCCCCAGCATTTT.

The V gene is TRBV5-1, the J gene TRBJ1-1; 10 bases line up with TRBD1. Germline CDR1 SGHRS, CDR2 YFSETQ. Trimming took 0 bases from V and 10 from J; bases not matched to a gene: 6. This CDR3 spans 14 amino acids. Here the CDR3 DNA reads TGCGCCAGCAGCTTGGCCGATCGGACAGGGGGAGCTTTCTTT. Its translation is CASSLADRTGGAFF.

The rearrangement uses TRBV5-6 and TRBJ1-4; the D is unclear. Germline V gene lookup returns CDR1 SGHDT and CDR2 YYEEEE. V was cut by 2 bases and J by 5 bases, with 10 bases left in between. The CDR3 spans 14 residues. The CDR3 nucleotides are TGTGCCAGCAGCTTCTCAGGAGTCAATGAAAAACTGTTTTTT. Protein: CASSFSGVNEKLFF.

This clone turned up a few times. The V call is TRBV7-9, the J call TRBJ1-6; 8 positions agree with TRBD1. The CDR3 sequence is 17 residues long. Germline CDR1 reads SEHNR; CDR2 reads FQNEAQ (reference sequence). J gave up 0 bases and V 5 bases, and 6 bases lay outside the gene matches. DNA for the CDR3: TGTGCCAGCAGCGAAGGACAGGGAACCTCCTATAATTCACCCCTCCACTTT. This sequence encodes CASSEGQGTSYNSPLHF.

As regards this clone: This sample also contains other DNA sequences that code for the same CDR3. The J gene is TRBJ2-3, the V gene TRBV6-5; no reliable D call. With 6 bases removed from V and 1 base from J, the gap between germline ends came to 5 bases. Germline V gene lookup returns CDR1 MNHEY and CDR2 SVGAGI. CDR3 length: 12 residues. The CDR3 is CASSPGTDTQYF. The CDR3 coding sequence is TGTGCCAGCAGCCCCGGCACAGATACGCAGTATTTT.

This chain uses TRBV19 with TRBJ2-2; 8 positions agree with TRBD1. V shed 9 bases and J 4 bases; nucleotides not matched to a gene: 10. From germline, CDR1 is LNHDA and CDR2 SQIVND (reference sequence). The CDR3 extends over 15 amino acids. This CDR3 is CASRTGQHLTGELFF. The DNA for the CDR3 is TGTGCCAGCCGGACAGGGCAGCATCTCACCGGGGAGCTGTTTTTT. Full variable domain (outside the CDR3, taken from reference TRBV19 and TRBJ2-2): DGGITQSPKYLFRKEGQNVTLSCEQNLNHDAMYWYRQDPGQGLRLIYYSQIVNDFQKGDIAEGYSVSREKKESFPLTVTSAQKNPTAFYLCASRTGQHLTGELFFGEGSRLTVL.

V usage is TRBV7-8 and J usage is TRBJ2-3; TRBD1 matches 11 bases. The CDR3 sequence is 16 residues long. CDR1 is SGHVS and CDR2 is FQNEAQ in the germline V gene. Trimming removed 5 bases from V and 4 bases from J; junction bases left unmatched: 8. CDR3 in amino acids: CASSLLGQGAADTQYF. In DNA form, the CDR3 reads TGTGCCAGCAGCCTCCTCGGACAGGGGGCCGCAGATACGCAGTATTTT.

The V call is TRBV14, the J call TRBJ1-4, with 8 bases lining up with TRBD1. Trimming removed 4 bases from V and 4 bases from J; junction bases left unmatched: 8. This CDR3 region has 16 residues. CDR1 SGHDN and CDR2 FVKESK come from the germline V gene. This CDR3 is CASSRTGGVNNEKLFF. CDR3 nucleotides: TGTGCCAGCAGCCGAACAGGGGGAGTTAATAATGAAAAACTGTTTTTT.

The chain links TRBV19 to TRBJ1-5, with 9 bases fitting TRBD1. The J segment lost 6 bases and the V segment lost 8 bases, leaving 11 bases of the junction unmatched. Germline V gene lookup returns CDR1 LNHDA and CDR2 SQIVND (reference sequence). The CDR3 runs 15 residues. The CDR3 protein is CASYPGQGQGQPQHF. The CDR3 region has the DNA TGTGCCAGTTACCCGGGACAGGGACAAGGTCAGCCCCAGCATTTT. Complete variable domain (other parts from reference TRBV19 and TRBJ1-5): DGGITQSPKYLFRKEGQNVTLSCEQNLNHDAMYWYRQDPGQGLRLIYYSQIVNDFQKGDIAEGYSVSREKKESFPLTVTSAQKNPTAFYLCASYPGQGQGQPQHFGDGTRLSIL.

The chain links TRBV5-1 to TRBJ1-2, with D maybe TRBD1 (6 bases). With 4 bases removed from V and 1 base from J, the gap between germline ends came to 23 bases. There are 18 residues in the CDR3. Germline V gene lookup returns CDR1 SGHRS and CDR2 YFSETQ. In DNA form, the CDR3 reads TGCGCCAGCAGCCTGACGGGACATCGGGCAAAGGATAACTATGGCTACACCTTC. Translating it yields CASSLTGHRAKDNYGYTF.

The chain recombines TRBV7-7 with TRBJ2-2; no firm D call. The CDR3 spans 13 residues. Germline V gives CDR1 SSHAT, CDR2 FNYEAQ (reference sequence). Deletions cut 3 bases from V and 7 bases from J, with 9 bases between. The CDR3, as DNA: TGTGCCAGCAGCTTTAGTCTTGGCGGGGAGCTGTTTTTT. Translation gives CASSFSLGGELFF.

The chain couples TRBV5-4 to TRBJ2-1; 8 bases are a match to TRBD2. CDR3 length: 15 amino acids. The germline CDR1 and CDR2 sequences are SGHNT and YYREEE (reference sequence). After removal of 3 bases from V and 3 bases from J, the junction contained 5 bases not matched to a gene. CDR3 amino acids: CASSSGGANYNEQFF. CDR3 in DNA: TGTGCCAGCAGCTCCGGGGGGGCCAACTACAATGAGCAGTTCTTC.

The CDR3 DNA is TGTGCCAGCAGCGTTACAGGGTACTATGGCTACACCTTC. It specifies CASSVTGYYGYTF. The chain carries TRBV9 and TRBJ1-2, with D perhaps matching TRBD1 (6 bases). The V end was cut by 2 bases, the J end by 3 bases, with 8 bases between. CDR3 length: 13 amino acids. From germline, CDR1 is SGDLS and CDR2 YYNGEE. The variable domain in full, with the rest retrieved from reference TRBV9 and TRBJ1-2, is DSGVTQTPKHLITATGQRVTLRCSPRSGDLSVYWYQQSLDQGLQFLIQYYNGEERAKGNILERFSAQQFPDLHSELNLSSLELGDSALYFCASSVTGYYGYTFGSGTRLTVV.

The chain has TRBV30 and TRBJ1-3; D not resolved. Between the trimmed V and J ends, which lost 2 bases and 0 bases, there was a span of 8 bases. The CDR3 totals 14 residues. The germline CDR1 and CDR2 sequences are GTSNPN and SVGIG (reference sequence). The CDR3 reads CAWSLANSGNTIYF. CDR3 bases: TGTGCCTGGAGTCTGGCAAACTCTGGAAACACCATATATTTT.

The DNA for the CDR3 is TGTGCCAGCGGCCAGGGCCCCAATCAGCCCCAGCATTTT. The encoded protein is CASGQGPNQPQHF. The J gene is TRBJ1-5, the V gene TRBV9, with D tentatively TRBD1 (5 bases). Trimming cost V 7 bases and J 3 bases, with 11 bases left between them. CDR1 is SGDLS, CDR2 YYNGEE, per germline. The CDR3 extends over 13 amino acids.

The chain has TRBV10-3 and TRBJ1-4; no firm D call. In germline, CDR1 is ENHRY, CDR2 SYGVKD. CDR3 length equals 10 residues. V was shortened by 7 bases and J by 7 bases, with 4 bases between the two germline ends. Here the CDR3 DNA reads TGTGCCATCACTGGTGAAAAACTGTTTTTT. Protein sequence: CAITGEKLFF.